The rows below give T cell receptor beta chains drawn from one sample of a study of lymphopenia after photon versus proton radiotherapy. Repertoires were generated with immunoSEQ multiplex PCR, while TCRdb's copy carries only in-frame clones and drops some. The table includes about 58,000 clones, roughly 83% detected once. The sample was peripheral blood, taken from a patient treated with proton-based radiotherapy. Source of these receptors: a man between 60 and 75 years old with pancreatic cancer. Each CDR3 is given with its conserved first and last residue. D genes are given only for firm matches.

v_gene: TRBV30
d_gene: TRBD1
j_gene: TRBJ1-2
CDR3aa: CAWLAGGSGYTF

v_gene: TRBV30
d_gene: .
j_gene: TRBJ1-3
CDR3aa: CAWSVLGTPLGNTIYF

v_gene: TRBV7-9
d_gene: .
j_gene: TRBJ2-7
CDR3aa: CASSSGRYYEQYF

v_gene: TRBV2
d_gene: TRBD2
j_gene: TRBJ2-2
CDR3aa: CASTLGGRTGELFF

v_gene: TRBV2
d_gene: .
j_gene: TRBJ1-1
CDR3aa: CASRFIALEAFF

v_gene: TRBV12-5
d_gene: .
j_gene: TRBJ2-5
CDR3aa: CASEPPPREQYF

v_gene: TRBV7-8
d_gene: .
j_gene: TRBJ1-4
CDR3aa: CASSLGRGGNEKLFF

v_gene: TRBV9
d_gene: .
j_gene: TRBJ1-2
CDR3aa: CASSSISRGYTF

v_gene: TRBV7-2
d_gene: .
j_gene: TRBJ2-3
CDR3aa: CASQRGPASRATDTQYF

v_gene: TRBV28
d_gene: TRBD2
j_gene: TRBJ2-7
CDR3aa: CASSHALAGVNYEQYF

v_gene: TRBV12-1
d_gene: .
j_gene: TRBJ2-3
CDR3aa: CASSCRTGTRKGSTDTQYF

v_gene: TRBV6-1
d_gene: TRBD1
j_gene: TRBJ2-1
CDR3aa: CASSLSGGAYNEQFF

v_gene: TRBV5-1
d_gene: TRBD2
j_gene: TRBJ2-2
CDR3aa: CASSLGLAAGTGELFF

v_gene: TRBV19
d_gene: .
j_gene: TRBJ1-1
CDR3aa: CASRSGGGLNTEAFF

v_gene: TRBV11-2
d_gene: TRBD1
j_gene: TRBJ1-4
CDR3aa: CASSLRQGGEKLFF

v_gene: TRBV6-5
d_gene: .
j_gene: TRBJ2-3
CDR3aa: CASKVGRLADTQYF

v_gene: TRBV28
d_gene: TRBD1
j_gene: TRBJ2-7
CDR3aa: CASSPDRIHSYEQYF

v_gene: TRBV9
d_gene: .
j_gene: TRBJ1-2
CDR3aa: CASSPSWAYGYTF

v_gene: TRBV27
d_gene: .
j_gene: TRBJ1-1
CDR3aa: CASSFFKGSEAFF

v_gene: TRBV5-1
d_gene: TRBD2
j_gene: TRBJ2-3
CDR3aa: CASSSRTSGDSTDTQYF

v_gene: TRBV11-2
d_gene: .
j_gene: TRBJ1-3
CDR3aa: CASSLGGNTIYF

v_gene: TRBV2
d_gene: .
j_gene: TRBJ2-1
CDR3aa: CASTRDSGDEQFF

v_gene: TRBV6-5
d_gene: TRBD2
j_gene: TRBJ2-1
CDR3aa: CASSRPGLDLNEQFF